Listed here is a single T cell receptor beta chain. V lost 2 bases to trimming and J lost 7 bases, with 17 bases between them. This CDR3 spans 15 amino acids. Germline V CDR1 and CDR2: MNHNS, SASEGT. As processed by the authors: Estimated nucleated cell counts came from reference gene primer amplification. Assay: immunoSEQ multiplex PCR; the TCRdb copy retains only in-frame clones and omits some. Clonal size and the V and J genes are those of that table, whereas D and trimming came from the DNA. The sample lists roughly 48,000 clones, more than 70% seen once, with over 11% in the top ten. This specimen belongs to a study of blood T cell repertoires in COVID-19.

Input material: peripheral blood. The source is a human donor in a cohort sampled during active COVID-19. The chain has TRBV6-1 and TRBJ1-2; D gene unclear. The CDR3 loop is CASSERLGAISGYTF. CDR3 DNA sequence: TGTGCCAGCAGTGAACGGCTGGGAGCGATTAGTGGCTACACCTTC.